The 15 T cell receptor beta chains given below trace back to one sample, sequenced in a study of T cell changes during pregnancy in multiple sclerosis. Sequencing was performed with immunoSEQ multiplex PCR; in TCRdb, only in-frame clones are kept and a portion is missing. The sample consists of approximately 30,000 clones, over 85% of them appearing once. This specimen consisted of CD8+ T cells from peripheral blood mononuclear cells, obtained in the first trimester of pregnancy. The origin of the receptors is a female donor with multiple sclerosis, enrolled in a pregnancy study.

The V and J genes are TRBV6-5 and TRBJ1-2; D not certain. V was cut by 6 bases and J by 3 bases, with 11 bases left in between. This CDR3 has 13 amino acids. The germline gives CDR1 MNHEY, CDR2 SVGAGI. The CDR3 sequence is CASSLDGYYGYTF. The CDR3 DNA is TGTGCCAGCAGCCTCGACGGGTACTATGGCTACACCTTC.

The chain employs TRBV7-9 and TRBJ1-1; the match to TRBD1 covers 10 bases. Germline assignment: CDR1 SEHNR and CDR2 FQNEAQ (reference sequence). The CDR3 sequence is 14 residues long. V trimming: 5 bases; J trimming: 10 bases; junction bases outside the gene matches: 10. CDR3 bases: TGTGCCAGCAGCGACCCCGGGACAGGGGTCGGAGCTTTCTTT. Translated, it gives CASSDPGTGVGAFF.

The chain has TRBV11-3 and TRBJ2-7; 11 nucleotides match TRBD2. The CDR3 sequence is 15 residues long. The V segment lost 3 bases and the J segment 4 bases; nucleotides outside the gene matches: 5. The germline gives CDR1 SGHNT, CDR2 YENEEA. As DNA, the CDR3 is TGTGCCAGCAGCTTTACTAGCGGGAGTTCGTACGAGCAGTACTTC. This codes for CASSFTSGSSYEQYF.

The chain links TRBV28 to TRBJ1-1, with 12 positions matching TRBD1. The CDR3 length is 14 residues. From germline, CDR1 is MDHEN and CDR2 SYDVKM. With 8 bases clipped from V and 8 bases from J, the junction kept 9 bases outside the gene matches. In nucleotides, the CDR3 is TGTGCCAGCGGAGCCGGGACAGGGGGCCGCGAAGCTTTCTTT. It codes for CASGAGTGGREAFF.

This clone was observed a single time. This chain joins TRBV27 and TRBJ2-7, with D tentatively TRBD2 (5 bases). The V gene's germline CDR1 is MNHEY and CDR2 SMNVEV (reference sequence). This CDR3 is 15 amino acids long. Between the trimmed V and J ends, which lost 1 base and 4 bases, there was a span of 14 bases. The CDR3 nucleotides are TGTGCCAGCAGTTTATTAGGACTGGACGGGTACGAGCAGTACTTC. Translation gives CASSLLGLDGYEQYF.

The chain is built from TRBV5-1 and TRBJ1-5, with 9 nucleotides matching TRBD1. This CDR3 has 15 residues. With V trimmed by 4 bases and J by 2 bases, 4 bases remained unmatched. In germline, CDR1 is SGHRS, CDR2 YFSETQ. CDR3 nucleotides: TGCGCCAGCAGCCCGGGACAGGGAGGCAATCAGCCCCAGCATTTT. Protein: CASSPGQGGNQPQHF. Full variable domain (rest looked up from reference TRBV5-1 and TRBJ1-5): KAGVTQTPRYLIKTRGQQVTLSCSPISGHRSVSWYQQTPGQGLQFLFEYFSETQRNKGNFPGRFSGRQFSNSRSEMNVSTLELGDSALYLCASSPGQGGNQPQHFGDGTRLSIL.

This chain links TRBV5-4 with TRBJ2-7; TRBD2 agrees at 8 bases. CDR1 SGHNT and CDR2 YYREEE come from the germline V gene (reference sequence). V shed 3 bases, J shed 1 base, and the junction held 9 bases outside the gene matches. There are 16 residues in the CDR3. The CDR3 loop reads CASSSTSGLSSYEQYF. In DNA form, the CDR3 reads TGTGCCAGCAGCTCCACTAGCGGCCTATCGTCCTACGAGCAGTACTTC.

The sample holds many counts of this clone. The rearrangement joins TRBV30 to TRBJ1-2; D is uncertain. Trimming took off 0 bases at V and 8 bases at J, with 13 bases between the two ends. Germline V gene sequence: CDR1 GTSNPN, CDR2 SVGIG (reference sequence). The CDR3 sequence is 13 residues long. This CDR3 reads CAWSVLAGRGYTF. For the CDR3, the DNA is TGTGCCTGGAGTGTACTGGCAGGTCGCGGCTACACCTTC.

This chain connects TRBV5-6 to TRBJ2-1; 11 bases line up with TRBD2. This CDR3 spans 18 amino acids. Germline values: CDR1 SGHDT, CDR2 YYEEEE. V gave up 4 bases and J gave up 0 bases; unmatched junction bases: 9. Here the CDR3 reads CASSPIKLAGDSYNEQFF. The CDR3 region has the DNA TGTGCCAGCAGCCCGATAAAACTAGCGGGAGACTCCTACAATGAGCAGTTCTTC.

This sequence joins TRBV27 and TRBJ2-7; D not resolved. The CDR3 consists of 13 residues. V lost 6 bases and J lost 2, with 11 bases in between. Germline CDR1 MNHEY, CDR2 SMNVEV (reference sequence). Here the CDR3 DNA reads TGTGCCAGCAGGGCCTCCGATGCCTACGAGCAGTACTTC. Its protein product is CASRASDAYEQYF.

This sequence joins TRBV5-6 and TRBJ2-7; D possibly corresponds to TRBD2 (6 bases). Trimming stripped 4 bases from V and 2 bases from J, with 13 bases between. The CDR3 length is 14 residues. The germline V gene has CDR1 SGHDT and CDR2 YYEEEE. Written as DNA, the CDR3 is TGTGCCAGCAGCGCGGGTTCGGGGGCCTACGAGCAGTACTTC. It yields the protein CASSAGSGAYEQYF. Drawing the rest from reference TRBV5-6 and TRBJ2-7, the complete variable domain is DAGVTQSPTHLIKTRGQQVTLRCSPKSGHDTVSWYQQALGQGPQFIFQYYEEEERQRGNFPDRFSGHQFPNYSSELNVNALLLGDSALYLCASSAGSGAYEQYFGPGTRLTVT.

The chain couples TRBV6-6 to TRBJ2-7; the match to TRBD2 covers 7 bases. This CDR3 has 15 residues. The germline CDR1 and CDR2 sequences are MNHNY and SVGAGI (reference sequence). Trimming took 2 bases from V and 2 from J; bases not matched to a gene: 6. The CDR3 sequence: CASSYALADTYEQYF. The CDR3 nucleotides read TGTGCCAGCAGTTACGCCCTAGCGGATACCTACGAGCAGTACTTC.

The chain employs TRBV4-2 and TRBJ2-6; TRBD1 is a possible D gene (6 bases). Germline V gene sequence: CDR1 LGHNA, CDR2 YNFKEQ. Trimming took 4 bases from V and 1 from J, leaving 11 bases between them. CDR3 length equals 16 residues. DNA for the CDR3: TGTGCCAGCAGCCCAGAAGGGGGATCTGGGGCCAACGTCCTGACTTTC. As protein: CASSPEGGSGANVLTF.

The DNA of the CDR3 is TGTGCCAGCAGTGATTGGGTGTTGGGGGCAGGGAACTATGGCTACACCTTC. It yields the protein CASSDWVLGAGNYGYTF. This chain connects TRBV6-1 to TRBJ1-2, with D perhaps matching TRBD1 (6 bases). This CDR3 comprises 17 residues. Germline V gives CDR1 MNHNS, CDR2 SASEGT. Trimming removed 3 bases from V and 2 bases from J, with 19 bases in between.

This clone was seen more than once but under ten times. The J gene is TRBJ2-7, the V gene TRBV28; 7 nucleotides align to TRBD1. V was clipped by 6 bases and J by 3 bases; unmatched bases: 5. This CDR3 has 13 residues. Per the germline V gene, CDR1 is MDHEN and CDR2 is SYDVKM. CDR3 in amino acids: CASSDRDYYEQYF. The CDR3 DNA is TGTGCCAGCAGCGACAGGGATTACTACGAGCAGTACTTC. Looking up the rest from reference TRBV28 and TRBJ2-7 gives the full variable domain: DVKVTQSSRYLVKRTGEKVFLECVQDMDHENMFWYRQDPGLGLRLIYFSYDVKMKEKGDIPEGYSVSREKKERFSLILESASTNQTSMYLCASSDRDYYEQYFGPGTRLTVT.